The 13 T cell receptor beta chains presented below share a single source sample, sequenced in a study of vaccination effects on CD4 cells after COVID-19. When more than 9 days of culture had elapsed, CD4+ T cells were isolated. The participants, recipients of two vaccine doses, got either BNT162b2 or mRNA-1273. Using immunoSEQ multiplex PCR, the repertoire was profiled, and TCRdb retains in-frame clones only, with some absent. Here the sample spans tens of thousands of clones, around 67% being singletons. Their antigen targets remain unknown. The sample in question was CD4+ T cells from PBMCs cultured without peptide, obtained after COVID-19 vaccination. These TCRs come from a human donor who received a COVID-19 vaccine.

CDR3 region: CASSPNPPGPSGNTIYF. The CDR3 nucleotides read TGCGCCAGCAGCCCGAATCCCCCGGGGCCCTCTGGAAACACCATATATTTT. This sequence joins TRBV4-3 and TRBJ1-3, with a tentative D call TRBD1 (5 bases). CDR3 size: 17 residues. The V end lost 4 bases, the J end lost 0 bases, and 16 bases lay between the germline ends. The germline V gene encodes CDR1 LGHNA and CDR2 YSLEER.

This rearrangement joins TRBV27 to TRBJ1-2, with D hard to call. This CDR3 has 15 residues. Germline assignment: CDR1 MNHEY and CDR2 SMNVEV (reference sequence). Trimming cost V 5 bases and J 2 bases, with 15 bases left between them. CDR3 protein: CASSPSTQINYGYTF. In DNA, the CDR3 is TGTGCCAGCAGTCCCTCGACACAAATCAACTATGGCTACACCTTC.

As DNA, the CDR3 is TGTGCCAGCAGTTGGACAGACAATGAAAAACTGTTTTTT. Translated: CASSWTDNEKLFF. The chain carries TRBV2 and TRBJ1-4; TRBD1 is a possible D gene (6 bases). The ends were cut back, 5 bases at V and 5 bases at J, with 9 bases in the middle. The germline V gene encodes CDR1 SNHLY and CDR2 FYNNEI. The CDR3 has 13 amino acids.

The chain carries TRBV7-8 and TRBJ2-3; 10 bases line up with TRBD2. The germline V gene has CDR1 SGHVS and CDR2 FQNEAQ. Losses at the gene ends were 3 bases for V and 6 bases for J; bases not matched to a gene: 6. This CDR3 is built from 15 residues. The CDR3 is CASSLVPLAGDTQYF. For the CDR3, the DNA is TGTGCCAGCAGCTTGGTCCCACTAGCGGGGGATACGCAGTATTTT.

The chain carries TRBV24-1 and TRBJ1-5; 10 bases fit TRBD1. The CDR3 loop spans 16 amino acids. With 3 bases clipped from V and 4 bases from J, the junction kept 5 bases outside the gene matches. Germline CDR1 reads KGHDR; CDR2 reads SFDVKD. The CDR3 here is CATSDRTGGANQPQHF. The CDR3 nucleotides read TGTGCCACCAGTGATCGGACAGGGGGGGCAAATCAGCCCCAGCATTTT.

CDR3: CASSPIRIGTSGETQYF. CDR3 sequence (DNA): TGTGCCAGCAGTCCGATCCGGATTGGGACTAGCGGGGAGACCCAGTACTTC. The chain has TRBV2 and TRBJ2-5; 12 bases map to TRBD2. The CDR3 is made up of 17 amino acids. V dropped 5 bases and J dropped 5; count of bases not matched to a gene: 12. Germline V gene lookup returns CDR1 SNHLY and CDR2 FYNNEI.

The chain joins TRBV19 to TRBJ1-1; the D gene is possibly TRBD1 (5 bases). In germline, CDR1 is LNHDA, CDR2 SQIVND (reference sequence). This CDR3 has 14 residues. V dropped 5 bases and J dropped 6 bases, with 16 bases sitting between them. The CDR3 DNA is TGTGCCAGTAGTGTTCAGGGTTCTATACCTGAAGCTTTCTTT. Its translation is CASSVQGSIPEAFF.

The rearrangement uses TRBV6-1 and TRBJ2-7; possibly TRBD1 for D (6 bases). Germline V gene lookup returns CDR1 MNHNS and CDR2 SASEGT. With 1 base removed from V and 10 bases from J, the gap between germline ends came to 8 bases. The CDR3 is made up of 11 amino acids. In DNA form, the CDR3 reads TGTGCCAGCAGTGAAGGCAGGGGACAGTACGTC. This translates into CASSEGRGQYV.

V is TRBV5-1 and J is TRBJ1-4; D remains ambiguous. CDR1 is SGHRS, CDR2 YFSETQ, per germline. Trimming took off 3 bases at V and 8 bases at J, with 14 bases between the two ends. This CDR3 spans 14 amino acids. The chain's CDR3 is CASSSSPGREKLFF. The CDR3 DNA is TGCGCCAGCAGCTCTTCTCCGGGCCGGGAAAAACTGTTTTTT.

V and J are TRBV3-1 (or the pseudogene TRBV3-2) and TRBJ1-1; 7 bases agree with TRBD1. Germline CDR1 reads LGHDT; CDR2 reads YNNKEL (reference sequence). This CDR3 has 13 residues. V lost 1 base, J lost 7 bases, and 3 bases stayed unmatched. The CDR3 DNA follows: TGTGCCAGCAGCCAAGGGACAGGCATTGAAGCTTTCTTT. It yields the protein CASSQGTGIEAFF.

CDR3 in amino acids: CASSSQGAQGEKLFF. The DNA for the CDR3 is TGTGCCAGCAGCTCACAGGGGGCGCAAGGTGAAAAACTGTTTTTT. This rearrangement joins TRBV7-2 to TRBJ1-4, with 9 nucleotides matching TRBD1. CDR3 size: 15 residues. V was pared by 4 bases and J by 7 bases, with 7 bases of the junction left unmatched. The germline CDR1 and CDR2 sequences are SGHTA and FQGNSA.

CDR3: CATGFRGHDTGELFF. The CDR3 nucleotides are TGTGCCACCGGCTTCAGGGGGCACGACACCGGGGAGCTGTTTTTT. The gene calls are TRBV6-5 and TRBJ2-2, with 8 nucleotides matching TRBD1. The germline V gene encodes CDR1 MNHEY and CDR2 SVGAGI. Trimming cost V 10 bases and J 3 bases; bases outside gene matches: 10. The CDR3 covers 15 residues.

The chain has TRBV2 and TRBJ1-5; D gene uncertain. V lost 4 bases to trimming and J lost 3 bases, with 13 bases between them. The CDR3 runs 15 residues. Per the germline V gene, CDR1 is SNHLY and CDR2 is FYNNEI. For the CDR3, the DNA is TGTGCCAGCAGTGTAGGGCCGCCCGACAATCAGCCCCAGCATTTT. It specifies CASSVGPPDNQPQHF.